A selection of T cell receptor beta chains follows, all from one sample in a study of blood T cell repertoires in COVID-19. The method was immunoSEQ multiplex PCR; TCRdb's version includes in-frame clones alone and lacks a portion of them. The sample has 300,000 to 500,000 clones; approximately 88% are singletons. The sample consisted of PBMCs or T cells enriched from blood (not recorded which). These receptor sequences come from a woman in her forties with acute COVID-19. Each CDR3 is given with its conserved first and last residue. D genes are given only for firm matches. Where a row states a size, it is once, few, many or the class of an expanded clone; other rows omit it.

>TRBJ2-5|once|TRBV2|14|TRBD1
CASSDTGVGETQYF
TGTGCCAGCAGTGATACAGGGGTTGGGGAGACCCAGTACTTC
>TRBJ1-1|NA|TRBV2|12|NA
CASSYFFGEAFF
TGTGCCAGCAGTTACTTTTTCGGTGAAGCTTTCTTT
>TRBJ1-1|NA|TRBV27|12|TRBD1
CASSGTEAEAFF
TGTGCCAGCAGTGGGACAGAAGCTGAAGCTTTCTTT
>TRBJ1-2|NA|TRBV2|13|TRBD1
CASSTGGFYGYTF
TGTGCCAGCAGCACAGGGGGTTTCTATGGCTACACCTTC
>TRBJ1-2|once|TRBV7-2|15|TRBD1
CASSLDRGRFRGYTF
TGTGCCAGCAGCTTAGACAGGGGGCGGTTTCGAGGCTACACCTTC
>TRBJ2-7|NA|TRBV28|17|TRBD2
CASSSRGLAGRSYEQYF
TGTGCCAGCAGCTCTCGGGGACTAGCGGGGCGTTCCTACGAGCAGTACTTC
>TRBJ2-7|NA|TRBV30|15|TRBD1
CAWRPWTGSSYEQYF
TGTGCCTGGAGGCCGTGGACAGGGAGCTCCTACGAGCAGTACTTC
>TRBJ2-1|NA|TRBV24-1|14|TRBD2
CATSPSGLYNEQFF
TGTGCCACCAGTCCTAGCGGGTTGTACAATGAGCAGTTCTTC
>TRBJ1-3|once|TRBV7-2|15|TRBD1
CASSGAGGSGNTIYF
TGTGCCAGCAGCGGGGCAGGGGGCTCTGGAAACACCATATATTTT
>TRBJ2-5|NA|TRBV19|14|NA
CASSHSDRQETQYF
TGTGCCAGTAGTCATTCGGACAGACAAGAGACCCAGTACTTC
>TRBJ2-7|once|TRBV5-1|14|NA
CASSLVSGSAEQYF
TGCGCCAGCAGCTTGGTTAGTGGGAGCGCCGAGCAGTACTTC
>TRBJ2-5|NA|TRBV18|15|NA
CASSPGGATQETQYF
TGTGCCAGCTCACCAGGGGGGGCTACTCAAGAGACCCAGTACTTC
>TRBJ2-7|once|TRBV7-8|15|TRBD2
CASSLLGLARYEQYF
TGTGCCAGCAGCTTATTAGGACTAGCGAGATACGAGCAGTACTTC